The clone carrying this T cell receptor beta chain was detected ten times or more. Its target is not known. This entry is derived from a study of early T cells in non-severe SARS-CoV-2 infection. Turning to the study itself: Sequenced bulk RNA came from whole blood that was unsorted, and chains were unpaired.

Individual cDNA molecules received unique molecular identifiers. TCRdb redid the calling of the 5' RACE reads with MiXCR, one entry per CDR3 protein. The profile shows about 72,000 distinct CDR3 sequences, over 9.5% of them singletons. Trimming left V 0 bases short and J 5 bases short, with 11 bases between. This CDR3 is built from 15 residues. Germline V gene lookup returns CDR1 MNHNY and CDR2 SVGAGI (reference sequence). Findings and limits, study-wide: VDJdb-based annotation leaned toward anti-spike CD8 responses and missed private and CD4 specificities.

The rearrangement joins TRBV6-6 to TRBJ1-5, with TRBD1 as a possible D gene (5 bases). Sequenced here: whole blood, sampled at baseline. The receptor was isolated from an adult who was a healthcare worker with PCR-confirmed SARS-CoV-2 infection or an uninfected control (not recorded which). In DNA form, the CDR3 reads TGTGCCAGCAGTTACTCGCAGGGACGCGATCAGCCCCAGCATTTT. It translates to CASSYSQGRDQPQHF.